These 10 T cell receptor beta chains originate from one sample sequenced in a study of blood T cells in healthy people across ages. The use of a sample-barcoded 5' primer and a J-beta primer mix characterized a second PCR of 7 to 11 cycles. A single record per CDR3 protein comes from TCRdb applying MiXCR to the 5' RACE reads. The sample includes around 500,000 distinct CDR3 sequences, under 55% of them seen just once. Sequencing was done on a sample of blood. The receptors originated from an elderly man in good health.

The sample holds a few counts of this clonotype. This rearrangement joins TRBV7-6 to TRBJ2-1; TRBD2 matches 14 bases. CDR3 length: 16 residues. The V gene end was trimmed by 3 bases and the J gene end by 7 bases; junction bases not matched to a gene: 5. Germline V gene lookup returns CDR1 SGHVS and CDR2 FNYEAQ. The CDR3 DNA follows: TGTGCCAGCAGCTTCTCCCGGACTAGCGGGAGGAATGAGCAGTTCTTC. The encoded protein is CASSFSRTSGRNEQFF.

The chain recombines TRBV27 with TRBJ2-4; D is perhaps TRBD1 (6 bases). The J call may be in error: the DNA end matches TRBJ2-7 better. CDR1 and CDR2 (germline): MNHEY, SMNVEV (reference sequence). This CDR3 spans 13 amino acids. CDR3 nucleotide sequence: TGTGCCAGCAGTTCAGGGGCCACCTACGAGCAGTACTTC. It encodes CASSSGATYEQYF.

The chain joins TRBV27 to TRBJ2-7; perhaps D is TRBD1 or TRBD2 (5 bases each). Per germline, CDR1 MNHEY and CDR2 SMNVEV (reference sequence). The V gene lost 1 base and the J gene lost 5 bases, with 9 bases spanning the gap. The CDR3 runs 13 residues. The DNA for the CDR3 is TGTGCCAGCAGTTTATGGGGGATAAACGAGCAGTACTTC. This encodes CASSLWGINEQYF.

The chain couples TRBV7-2 to TRBJ1-3, with D tentatively TRBD1 (5 bases). CDR1 SGHTA and CDR2 FQGNSA come from the germline V gene. This CDR3 has 15 residues. The germline V and J ends were trimmed by 5 bases and 3 bases, with 14 bases remaining between them. Here the CDR3 reads CASSPRQGGGNTIYF. CDR3 coding DNA: TGTGCCAGCAGCCCCAGGCAGGGCGGTGGAAACACCATATATTTT.

The CDR3 loop is CASSSQRASSYNEQYF. The CDR3 nucleotides are TGTGCCAGCAGCTCACAGCGGGCCAGCTCCTACAATGAGCAGTACTTC. The rearrangement uses TRBV7-9 and TRBJ2-1; maybe TRBD2 (6 bases). The assigned J gene may be wrong: the sequence end matches TRBJ2-7 better. Per the germline V gene, CDR1 is SEHNR and CDR2 is FQNEAQ (reference sequence). The CDR3 loop spans 16 amino acids.

This clonotype was counted a few times. The rearrangement links TRBV6-4 to TRBJ2-3; tentatively, D is TRBD1 or TRBD2 (5 bases each). The germline V gene encodes CDR1 MRHNA and CDR2 SNTAGT. The CDR3 is made up of 13 amino acids. V was trimmed by 6 bases and J by 9 bases, leaving 16 bases between them. The CDR3 DNA reads as TGTGCCAGCAGAGATTTTGGGGGAACAACGCAGTATTTT. It codes for CASRDFGGTTQYF.

This clonotype was observed a few times. The genes are TRBV28 and TRBJ2-1, with unresolved D. The germline gives CDR1 MDHEN, CDR2 SYDVKM. This CDR3 region has 16 residues. Deletions cut 6 bases from V and 4 bases from J, with 19 bases between. CDR3 DNA: TGTGCCAGCAGCCCAAAGACCGCTAAGACTTACAATGAGCAGTTCTTC. Protein: CASSPKTAKTYNEQFF.

Comment on this clonotype: A much larger clone sits a single nucleotide away, making a read error possible. The V gene is TRBV6-5, the J gene TRBJ1-2; 7 positions agree with TRBD1. CDR3 length equals 13 residues. Germline loops: CDR1 MNHEY, CDR2 SVGAGI. The CDR3: CACSRTGDYGYTF. The CDR3 DNA follows: TGTGCCTGCAGCCGCACAGGGGACTATGGCTACACCTTC.

This clonotype was recorded once. V usage is TRBV9 and J usage is TRBJ2-1, with D perhaps TRBD2 (5 bases). The DNA matches TRBJ2-7 better at its end, which makes the J call doubtful. The germline CDR1 and CDR2 sequences are SGDLS and YYNGEE. The CDR3 is 14 residues long. CDR3 coding DNA: TGTGCCAGCAGCGTAGGGACTGGTCACAATGAGCAGTACTTC. Its translation is CASSVGTGHNEQYF.

The genes are TRBV3-1 and TRBJ2-6; D not resolved. V was cut by 3 bases and J by 0 bases, with 6 bases left in between. Looked up from germline, CDR1 is LGHDT and CDR2 is YNNKEL (reference sequence). This CDR3 region has 15 residues. Here the CDR3 DNA reads TGTGCCAGCAGCCAGCTGGGCTCTGGGGCCAACGTCCTGACTTTC. This encodes CASSQLGSGANVLTF.